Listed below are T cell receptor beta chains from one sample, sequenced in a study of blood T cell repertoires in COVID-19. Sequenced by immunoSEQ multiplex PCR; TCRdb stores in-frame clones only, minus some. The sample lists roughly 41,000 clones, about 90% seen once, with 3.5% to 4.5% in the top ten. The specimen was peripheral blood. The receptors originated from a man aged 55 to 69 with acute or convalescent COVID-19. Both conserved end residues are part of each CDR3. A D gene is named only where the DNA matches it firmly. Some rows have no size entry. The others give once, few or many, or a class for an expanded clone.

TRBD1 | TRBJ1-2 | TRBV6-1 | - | TGTGCCAGCAGTGAGGACAGGGCCTTCTATGGCTACACCTTC | CASSEDRAFYGYTF
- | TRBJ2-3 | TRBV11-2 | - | TGTGCCAGCACCCAAATGAGCACAGATACGCAGTATTTT | CASTQMSTDTQYF
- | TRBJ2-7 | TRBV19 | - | TGTGCCAGTAGCGCCGATTTGGGCAGTTCCGCCGAGCAGTACTTC | CASSADLGSSAEQYF
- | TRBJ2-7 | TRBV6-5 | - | TGTGCCAGCAGTTACGGCGGCTCCTACGAGCAGTACTTC | CASSYGGSYEQYF
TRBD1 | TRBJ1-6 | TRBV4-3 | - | TGCGCCAGCAGCCACCTAGGGCAGGGGGAATCACCCCTCCACTTT | CASSHLGQGESPLHF
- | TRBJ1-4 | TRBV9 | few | TGTGCCAGCAGCGTTAGTAGCAGCGAAAAACTGTTTTTT | CASSVSSSEKLFF
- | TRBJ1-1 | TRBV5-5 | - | TGTGCCAGCAGCTTATTAGGACTTGGGTTCGCTTTCTTT | CASSLLGLGFAFF
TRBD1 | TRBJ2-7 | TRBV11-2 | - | TGTGCCAGCAGCTTAAGGCAGAACAGGGGTGCAGCCTACGAGCAGTACTTC | CASSLRQNRGAAYEQYF
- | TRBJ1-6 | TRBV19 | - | TGTGCCAGTACGCCCGGGGCTGGGACAACACCCCTCCACTTT | CASTPGAGTTPLHF
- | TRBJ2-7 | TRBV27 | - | TGTGCCAGCAGACAAAAGCCCACTTTGTTCCGGGGGAATACGAAGGAGCAGTACTTC | CASRQKPTLFRGNTKEQYF
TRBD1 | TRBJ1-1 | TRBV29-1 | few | TGCAGCACCCACAGGGGGGGTCCGAACACTGAAGCTTTCTTT | CSTHRGGPNTEAFF
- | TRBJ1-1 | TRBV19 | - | TGTGCCAGTAGTGTCAGGAGGGACACTGAAGCTTTCTTT | CASSVRRDTEAFF
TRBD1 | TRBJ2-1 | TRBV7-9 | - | TGTGCCAGCAGCCCCTGGGACAGGGAGGATGAGCAGTTCTTC | CASSPWDREDEQFF
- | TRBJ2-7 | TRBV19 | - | TGTGCCAGTAGTTTGGGACACCACAGCTCCTACGAGCAGTACTTC | CASSLGHHSSYEQYF
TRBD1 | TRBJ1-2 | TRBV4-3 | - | TGCGCCAGCAGCCAAGAAACAGGGGGTGGCTACACCTTC | CASSQETGGGYTF
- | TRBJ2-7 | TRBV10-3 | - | TGTGCCATCAGTGCCCAAGAAGGCAGGCGCTACGAGCAGTACTTC | CAISAQEGRRYEQYF
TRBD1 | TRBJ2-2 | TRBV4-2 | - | TGTGCCAGCAGCCAAGTGCTCGGACAGGGCCTTAACACCGGGGAGCTGTTTTTT | CASSQVLGQGLNTGELFF
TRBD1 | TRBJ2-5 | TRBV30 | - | TGTGCCTGGAGTTCCCGGGGGACAGGGTGGGAAGAGACCCAGTACTTC | CAWSSRGTGWEETQYF
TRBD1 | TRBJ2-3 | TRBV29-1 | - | TGCAGCGTTGCCCGAGGGACAGGGGGCACAGATACGCAGTATTTT | CSVARGTGGTDTQYF
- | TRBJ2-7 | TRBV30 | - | TGTGCCTGGACTACGACAGGATACGAGCAGTACTTC | CAWTTTGYEQYF
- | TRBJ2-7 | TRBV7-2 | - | TGTGCCAGCAGCTCCCCAGGATTTTACCGGGAGCAGTACTTC | CASSSPGFYREQYF
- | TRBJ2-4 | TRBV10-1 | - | TGCGCCAGCAGTGACGGGGGAATAGCCAAAAACATTCAGTACTTC | CASSDGGIAKNIQYF
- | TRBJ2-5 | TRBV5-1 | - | TGCGCCAGCAGCTTCAGAGCGGCAGAGACCCAGTACTTC | CASSFRAAETQYF
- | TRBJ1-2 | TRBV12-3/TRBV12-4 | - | TGTGCCAGCAGTTTAGCAGCGAACTATGGCTACACCTTC | CASSLAANYGYTF
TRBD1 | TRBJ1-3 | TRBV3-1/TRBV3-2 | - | TGTGCCAGCAGTCCTACAGGGGACGGAAACACCATATATTTT | CASSPTGDGNTIYF
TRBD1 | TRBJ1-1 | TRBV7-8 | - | TGTGCCAGCAGCTTAGCCGGGACAGCGAACACTGAAGCTTTCTTT | CASSLAGTANTEAFF
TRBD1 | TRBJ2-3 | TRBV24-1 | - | TGTGCCACCAGCACGACAGGGATTACAGATACGCAGTATTTT | CATSTTGITDTQYF
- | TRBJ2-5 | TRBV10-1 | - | TGCGCCAGCAGTGAGTCATGGGTGCGGGGGCATGCCCAAGAGACCCAGTACTTC | CASSESWVRGHAQETQYF
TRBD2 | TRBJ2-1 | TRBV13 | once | TGTGCCAGCAGCCCCCTAACACTAGCGGGGGGGCCCTACAATGAGCAGTTCTTC | CASSPLTLAGGPYNEQFF
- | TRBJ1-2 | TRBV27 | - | TGTGCCAGCAGTTCCGCGGGGAGGGGGAACGGCTACACCTTC | CASSSAGRGNGYTF
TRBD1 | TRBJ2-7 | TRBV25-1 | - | TGTGCCAGCAGTTTTCGGACAGGAGACGAGCAGTACTTC | CASSFRTGDEQYF
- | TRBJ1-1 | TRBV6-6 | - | TGTGCCAGCAGTTACAACCGGGGGAACACTGAAGCTTTCTTT | CASSYNRGNTEAFF
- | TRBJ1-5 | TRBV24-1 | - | TGTGCCACCAGTGACAGGGATCAGCCCCAGCATTTT | CATSDRDQPQHF
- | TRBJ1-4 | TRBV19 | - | TGTGCAAGTAAACGGGGAAGGTCGACTAATGAAAAACTGTTTTTT | CASKRGRSTNEKLFF
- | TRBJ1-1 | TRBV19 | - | TGTGCCAGTAGACCCTCAGCGGTCTCTGAAGCTTTCTTT | CASRPSAVSEAFF
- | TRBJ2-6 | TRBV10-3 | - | TGTGCCATCAGTGACAGGGCTACTGGGGCCAACGTCCTGACTTTC | CAISDRATGANVLTF
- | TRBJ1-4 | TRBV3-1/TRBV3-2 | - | TGTGCCAGCAGTCAACGCGGAGGGGCAAAACTGTTTTTT | CASSQRGGAKLFF
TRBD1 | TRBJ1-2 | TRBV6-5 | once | TGTGCCAGCAGTTCTAGACAGGGCCCTAGGGATGGCTACACCTTC | CASSSRQGPRDGYTF
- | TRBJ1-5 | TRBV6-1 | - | TGTGCCAGCAGTGAATCCCGGGAGATTCAGCCCCAGCATTTT | CASSESREIQPQHF
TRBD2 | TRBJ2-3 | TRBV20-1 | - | TGCAGTGCTAGTCCTACGGGGGGGGGCCTTAGGGCCACAGATACGCAGTATTTT | CSASPTGGGLRATDTQYF
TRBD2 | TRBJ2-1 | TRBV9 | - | TGTGCCAGCAGCGGGACTAGCGGCGGAGAGCAGTTCTTC | CASSGTSGGEQFF
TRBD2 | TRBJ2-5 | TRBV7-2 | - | TGTGCCAGCAGCTTAGGGCAAAAACTAGCGGGGGGGCCGGAGACCCAGTACTTC | CASSLGQKLAGGPETQYF
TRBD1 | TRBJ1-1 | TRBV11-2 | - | TGTGCCAGCAGCCCAGGTAGGGGGCGGTACATGAACACTGAAGCTTTCTTT | CASSPGRGRYMNTEAFF
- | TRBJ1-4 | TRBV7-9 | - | TGTGCCAGCAGCTTAAGTTCAGGGTTGGGTGAAAAACTGTTTTTT | CASSLSSGLGEKLFF
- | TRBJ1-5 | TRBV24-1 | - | TGTGCCACCAGTGACGGCCTCGGGATAGAAGATCAGCCCCAGCATTTT | CATSDGLGIEDQPQHF
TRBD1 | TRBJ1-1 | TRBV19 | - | TGTGCCAGTACGATAGGGACAGGGGGCTATAGCACTGAAGCTTTCTTT | CASTIGTGGYSTEAFF
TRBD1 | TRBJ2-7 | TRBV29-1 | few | TGCAGCGTTCCGGACAGGGACGAGCAGTACTTC | CSVPDRDEQYF
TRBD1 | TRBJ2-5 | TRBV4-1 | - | TGCGCCAGCAGCCAACTCACCCTGACAGGGGGCTTGGAGACCCAGTACTTC | CASSQLTLTGGLETQYF
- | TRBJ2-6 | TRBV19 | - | TGTGCCAGTAGTATGGACAGACTCGACTCTGGGGCCAACGTCCTGACTTTC | CASSMDRLDSGANVLTF
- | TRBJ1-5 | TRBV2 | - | TGTGCCAGCAGTGAACAGGGGCCTGATCAGCCCCAGCATTTT | CASSEQGPDQPQHF
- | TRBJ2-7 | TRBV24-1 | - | TGTGCCACCTGGGCCGGGACTTACTACGAGCAGTACTTC | CATWAGTYYEQYF
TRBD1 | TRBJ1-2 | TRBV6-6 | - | TGTGCCAGCAGTCCCGGACAGGGTTTCTATGGCTACACCTTC | CASSPGQGFYGYTF
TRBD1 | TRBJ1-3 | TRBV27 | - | TGTGCCAGCAGTTCCCGGGACAGGGCTGGAAACACCATATATTTT | CASSSRDRAGNTIYF
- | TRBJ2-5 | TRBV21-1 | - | TGTGCCTCTCAAGGGGGGCTAGCGGGGGCTCAAGAGACCCAGTACTTC | CASQGGLAGAQETQYF
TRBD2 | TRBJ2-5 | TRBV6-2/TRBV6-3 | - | TGTGCCAGCAGTTACAGCCTGGGGGGGGTCGGGGAGACCCAGTACTTC | CASSYSLGGVGETQYF